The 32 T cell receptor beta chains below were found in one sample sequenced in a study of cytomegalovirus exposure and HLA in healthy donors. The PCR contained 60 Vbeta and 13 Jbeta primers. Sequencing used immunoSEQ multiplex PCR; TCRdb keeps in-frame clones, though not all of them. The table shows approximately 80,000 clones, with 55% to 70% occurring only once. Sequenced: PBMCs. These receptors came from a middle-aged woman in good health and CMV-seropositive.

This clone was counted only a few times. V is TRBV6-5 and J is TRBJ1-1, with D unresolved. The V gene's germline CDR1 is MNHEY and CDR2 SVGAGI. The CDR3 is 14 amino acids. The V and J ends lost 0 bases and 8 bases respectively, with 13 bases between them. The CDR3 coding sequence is TGTGCCAGCAGTTACTCATCTGAGTACGGGGAAGCTTTCTTT. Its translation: CASSYSSEYGEAFF.

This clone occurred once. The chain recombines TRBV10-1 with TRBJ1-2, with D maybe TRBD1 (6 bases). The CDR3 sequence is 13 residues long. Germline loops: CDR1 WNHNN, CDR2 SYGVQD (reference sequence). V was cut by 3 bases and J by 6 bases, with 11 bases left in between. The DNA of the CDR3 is TGCGCCAGCAGTGATGGACAGCCAAATGGCTACACCTTC. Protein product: CASSDGQPNGYTF.

CDR3: CAWSGSNEQFF. CDR3 coding DNA: TGTGCCTGGAGTGGCAGTAATGAGCAGTTCTTC. This chain joins TRBV30 and TRBJ2-1; the D is unclear. V was shortened by 1 base and J by 7 bases, with 5 bases between the two germline ends. This CDR3 comprises 11 residues. CDR1 and CDR2 from the germline V gene are GTSNPN and SVGIG (reference sequence).

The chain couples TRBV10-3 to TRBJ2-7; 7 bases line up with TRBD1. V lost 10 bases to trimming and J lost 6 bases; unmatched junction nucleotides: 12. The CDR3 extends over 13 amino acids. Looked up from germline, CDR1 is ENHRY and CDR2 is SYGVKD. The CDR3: CAKITGAVREQYF. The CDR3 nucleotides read TGTGCCAAGATAACAGGGGCCGTGCGCGAGCAGTACTTC.

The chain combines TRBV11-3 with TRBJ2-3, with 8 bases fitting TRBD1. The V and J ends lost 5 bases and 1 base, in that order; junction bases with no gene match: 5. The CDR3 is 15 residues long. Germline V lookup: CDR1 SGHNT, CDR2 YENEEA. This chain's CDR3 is CASSRRGHGTDTQYF. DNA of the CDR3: TGTGCCAGCAGCCGCAGGGGGCATGGCACAGATACGCAGTATTTT.

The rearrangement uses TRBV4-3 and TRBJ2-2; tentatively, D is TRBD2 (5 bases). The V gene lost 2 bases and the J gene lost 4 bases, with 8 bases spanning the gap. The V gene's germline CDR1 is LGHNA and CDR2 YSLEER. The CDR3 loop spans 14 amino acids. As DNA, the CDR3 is TGCGCCAGCAGCCAACGAGGGAGCACCGGGGAGCTGTTTTTT. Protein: CASSQRGSTGELFF.

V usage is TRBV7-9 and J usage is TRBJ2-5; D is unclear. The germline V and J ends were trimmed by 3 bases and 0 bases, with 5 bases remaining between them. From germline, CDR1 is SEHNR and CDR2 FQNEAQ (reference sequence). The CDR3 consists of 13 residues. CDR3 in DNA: TGTGCCAGCAGCTTCCAGGACCAAGAGACCCAGTACTTC. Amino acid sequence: CASSFQDQETQYF.

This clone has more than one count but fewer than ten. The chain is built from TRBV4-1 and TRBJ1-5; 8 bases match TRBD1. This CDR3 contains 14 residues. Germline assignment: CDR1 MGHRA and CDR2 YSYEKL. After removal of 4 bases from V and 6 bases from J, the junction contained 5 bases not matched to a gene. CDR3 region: CASSLAGGSQPQHF. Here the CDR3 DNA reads TGCGCCAGCAGCCTCGCAGGGGGCTCTCAGCCCCAGCATTTT.

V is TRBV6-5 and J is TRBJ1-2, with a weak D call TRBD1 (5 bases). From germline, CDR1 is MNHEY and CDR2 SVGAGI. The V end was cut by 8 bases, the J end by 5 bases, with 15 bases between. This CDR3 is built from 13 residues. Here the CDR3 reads CASRRSDRYGYTF. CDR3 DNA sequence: TGTGCCAGCCGACGCTCTGACAGATATGGCTACACCTTC.

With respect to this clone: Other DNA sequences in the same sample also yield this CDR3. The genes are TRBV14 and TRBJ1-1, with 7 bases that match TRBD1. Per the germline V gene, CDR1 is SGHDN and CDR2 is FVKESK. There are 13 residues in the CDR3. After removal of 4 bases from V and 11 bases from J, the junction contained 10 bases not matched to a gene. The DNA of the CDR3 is TGTGCCAGCAGCCGAGGGGGCGGATCAGGGGCTTTCTTT. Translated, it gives CASSRGGGSGAFF.

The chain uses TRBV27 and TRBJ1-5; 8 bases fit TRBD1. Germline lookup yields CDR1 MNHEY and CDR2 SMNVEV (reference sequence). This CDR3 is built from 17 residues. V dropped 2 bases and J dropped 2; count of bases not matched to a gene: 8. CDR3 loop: CASSLNRGQGGNQPQHF. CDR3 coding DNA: TGTGCCAGCAGTTTAAACCGTGGACAGGGAGGCAATCAGCCCCAGCATTTT.

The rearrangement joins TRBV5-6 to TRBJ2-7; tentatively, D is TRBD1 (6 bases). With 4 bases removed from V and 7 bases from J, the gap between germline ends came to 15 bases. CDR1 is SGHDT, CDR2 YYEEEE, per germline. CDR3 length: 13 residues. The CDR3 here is CASSATGFREQYF. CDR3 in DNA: TGTGCCAGCAGCGCAACAGGGTTCCGTGAGCAGTACTTC.

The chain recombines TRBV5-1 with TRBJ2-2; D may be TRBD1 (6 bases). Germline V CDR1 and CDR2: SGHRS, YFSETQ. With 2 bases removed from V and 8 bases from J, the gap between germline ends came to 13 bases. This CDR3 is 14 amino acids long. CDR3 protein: CASSFSGEEGELFF. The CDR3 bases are TGCGCCAGCAGCTTTTCAGGGGAAGAGGGGGAGCTGTTTTTT.

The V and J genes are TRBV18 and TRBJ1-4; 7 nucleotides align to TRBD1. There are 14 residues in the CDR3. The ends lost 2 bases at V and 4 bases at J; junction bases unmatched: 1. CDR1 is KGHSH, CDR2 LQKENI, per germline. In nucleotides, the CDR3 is TGTGCCAGCTCACCAGACAGGGTTAATGAAAAACTGTTTTTT. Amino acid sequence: CASSPDRVNEKLFF.

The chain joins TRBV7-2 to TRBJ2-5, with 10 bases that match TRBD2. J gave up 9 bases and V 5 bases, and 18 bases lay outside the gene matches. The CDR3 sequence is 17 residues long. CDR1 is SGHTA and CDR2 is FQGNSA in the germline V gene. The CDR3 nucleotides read TGTGCCAGCAGCCAAACCCCCACTAGCGGGATTGGGGGCTCCCAGTACTTC. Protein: CASSQTPTSGIGGSQYF.

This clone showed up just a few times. In DNA form, the CDR3 reads TGTGCCAGCAGTTACGGGCGATGGGAGACCCAGTACTTC. Amino acid sequence: CASSYGRWETQYF. The chain employs TRBV6-5 and TRBJ2-5; D gene ambiguous. The CDR3 is 13 residues long. V was cut by 2 bases and J by 5 bases, with 9 bases left in between. Germline V gene data show CDR1 as MNHEY and CDR2 as SVGAGI.

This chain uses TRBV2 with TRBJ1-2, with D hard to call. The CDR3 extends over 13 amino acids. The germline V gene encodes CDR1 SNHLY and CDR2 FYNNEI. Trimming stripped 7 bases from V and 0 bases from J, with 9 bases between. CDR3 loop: CASTGRANYGYTF. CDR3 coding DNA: TGTGCCAGCACGGGGAGGGCTAACTATGGCTACACCTTC.

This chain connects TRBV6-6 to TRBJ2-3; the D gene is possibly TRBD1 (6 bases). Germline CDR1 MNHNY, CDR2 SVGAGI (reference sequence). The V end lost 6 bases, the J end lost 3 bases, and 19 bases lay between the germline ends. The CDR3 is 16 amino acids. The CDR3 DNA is TGTGCCAGCAGCTATGTACAGGGATATGGAACAGATACGCAGTATTTT. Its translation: CASSYVQGYGTDTQYF.

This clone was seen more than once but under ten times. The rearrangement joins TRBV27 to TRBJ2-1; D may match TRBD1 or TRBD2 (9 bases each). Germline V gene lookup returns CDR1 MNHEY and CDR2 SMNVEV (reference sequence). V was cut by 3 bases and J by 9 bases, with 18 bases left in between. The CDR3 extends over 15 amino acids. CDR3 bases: TGTGCCAGCAGTTTGACAGGGGGAGCGGGAGGTGAGCAGTTCTTC. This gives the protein CASSLTGGAGGEQFF.

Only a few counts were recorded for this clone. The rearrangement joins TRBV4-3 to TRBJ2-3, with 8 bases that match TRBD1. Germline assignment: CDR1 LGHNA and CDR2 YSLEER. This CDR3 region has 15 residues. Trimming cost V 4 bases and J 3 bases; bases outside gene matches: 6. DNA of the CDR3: TGCGCCAGCAGCCCTTGGACAGGGTTGACAGATACGCAGTATTTT. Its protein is CASSPWTGLTDTQYF.

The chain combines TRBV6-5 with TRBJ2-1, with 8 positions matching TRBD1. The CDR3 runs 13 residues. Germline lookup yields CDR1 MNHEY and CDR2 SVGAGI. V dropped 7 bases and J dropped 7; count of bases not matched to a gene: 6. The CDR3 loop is CASTGTGGNEQFF. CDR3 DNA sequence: TGTGCCAGCACCGGGACAGGCGGGAATGAGCAGTTCTTC.

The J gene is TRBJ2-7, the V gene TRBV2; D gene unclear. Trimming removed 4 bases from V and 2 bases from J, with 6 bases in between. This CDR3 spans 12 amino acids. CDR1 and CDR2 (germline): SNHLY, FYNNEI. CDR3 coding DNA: TGTGCCAGCAGTGTTGGGCCCTACGAGCAGTACTTC. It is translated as CASSVGPYEQYF. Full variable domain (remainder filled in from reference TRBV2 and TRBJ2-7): EPEVTQTPSHQVTQMGQEVILRCVPISNHLYFYWYRQILGQKVEFLVSFYNNEISEKSEIFDDQFSVERPDGSNFTLKIRSTKLEDSAMYFCASSVGPYEQYFGPGTRLTVT.

The DNA for the CDR3 is TGTGCCAGCGAAAGCAGGGGGAACACTGAAGCTTTCTTT. Translation gives CASESRGNTEAFF. The V call is TRBV6-1, the J call TRBJ1-1, with a possible D match to TRBD1 (6 bases). Between the trimmed V and J ends, which lost 8 bases and 1 base, there was a span of 11 bases. The germline CDR1 and CDR2 sequences are MNHNS and SASEGT. The CDR3 spans 13 residues.

The CDR3 DNA follows: TGTGCCAGCAGCTTTCCAGGGGCTGGACAGCCCCAGCATTTT. Its translation is CASSFPGAGQPQHF. The V call is TRBV7-2, the J call TRBJ1-5; tentative D call: TRBD1 (6 bases). V shed 3 bases and J shed 7 bases, with 13 bases lying between them. Germline CDR1 reads SGHTA; CDR2 reads FQGNSA. The CDR3 contains 14 residues. Together with reference TRBV7-2 and TRBJ1-5, the CDR3 gives the full variable domain: GAGVSQSPSNKVTEKGKDVELRCDPISGHTALYWYRQSLGQGLEFLIYFQGNSAPDKSGLPSDRFSAERTGGSVSTLTIQRTQQEDSAVYLCASSFPGAGQPQHFGDGTRLSIL.

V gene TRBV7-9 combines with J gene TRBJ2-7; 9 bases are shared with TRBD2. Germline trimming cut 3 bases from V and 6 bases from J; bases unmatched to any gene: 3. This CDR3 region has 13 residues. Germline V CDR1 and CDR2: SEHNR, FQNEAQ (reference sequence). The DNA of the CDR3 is TGTGCCAGCAGCTTGGGACTAGCCAGCGAGCAGTACTTC. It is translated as CASSLGLASEQYF.

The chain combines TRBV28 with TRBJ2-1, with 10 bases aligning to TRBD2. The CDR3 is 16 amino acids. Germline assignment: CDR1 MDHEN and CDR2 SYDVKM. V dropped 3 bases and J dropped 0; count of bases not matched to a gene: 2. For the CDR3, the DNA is TGTGCCAGCAGTTTGGGACTAGCGACCTCCTACAATGAGCAGTTCTTC. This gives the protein CASSLGLATSYNEQFF.

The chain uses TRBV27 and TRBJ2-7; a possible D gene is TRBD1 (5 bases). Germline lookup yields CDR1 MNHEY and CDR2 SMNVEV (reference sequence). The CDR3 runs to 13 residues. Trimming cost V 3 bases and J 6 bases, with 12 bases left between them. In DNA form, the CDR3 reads TGTGCCAGCAGTTTCGTAACAGGCGGCGAGCAGTACTTC. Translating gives CASSFVTGGEQYF.

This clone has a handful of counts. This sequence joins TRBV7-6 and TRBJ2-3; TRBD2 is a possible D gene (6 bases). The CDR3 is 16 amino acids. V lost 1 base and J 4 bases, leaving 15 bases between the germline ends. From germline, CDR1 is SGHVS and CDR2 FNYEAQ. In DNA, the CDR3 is TGTGCCAGCAGCTTAGTTGTCGGGAGTCCCGCAGATACGCAGTATTTT. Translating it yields CASSLVVGSPADTQYF.

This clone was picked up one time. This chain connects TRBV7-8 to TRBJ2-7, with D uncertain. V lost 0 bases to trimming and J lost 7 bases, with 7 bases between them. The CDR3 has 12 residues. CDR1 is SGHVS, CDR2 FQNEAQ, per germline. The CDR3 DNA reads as TGTGCCAGCAGCTTAGCTCTCAGGGAGCAGTACTTC. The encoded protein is CASSLALREQYF.

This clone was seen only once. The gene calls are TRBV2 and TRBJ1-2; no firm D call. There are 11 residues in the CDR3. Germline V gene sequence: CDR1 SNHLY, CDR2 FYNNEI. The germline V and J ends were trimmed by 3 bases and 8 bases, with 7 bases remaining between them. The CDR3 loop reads CASSEVQGYTF. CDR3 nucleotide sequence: TGTGCCAGCAGTGAGGTCCAGGGCTACACCTTC.

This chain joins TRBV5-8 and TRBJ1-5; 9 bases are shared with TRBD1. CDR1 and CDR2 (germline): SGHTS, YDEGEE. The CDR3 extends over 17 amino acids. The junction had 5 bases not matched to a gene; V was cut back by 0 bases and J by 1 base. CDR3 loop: CASSLALQGASNQPQHF. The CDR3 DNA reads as TGTGCCAGCAGCTTGGCCTTACAGGGGGCGAGCAATCAGCCCCAGCATTTT.

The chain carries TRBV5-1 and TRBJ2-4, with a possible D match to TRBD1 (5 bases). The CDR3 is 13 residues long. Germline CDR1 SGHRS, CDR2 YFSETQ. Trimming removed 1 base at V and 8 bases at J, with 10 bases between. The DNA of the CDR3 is TGCGCCAGCAGCTTGTTGGGGCCCGACATTCAGTACTTC. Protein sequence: CASSLLGPDIQYF.